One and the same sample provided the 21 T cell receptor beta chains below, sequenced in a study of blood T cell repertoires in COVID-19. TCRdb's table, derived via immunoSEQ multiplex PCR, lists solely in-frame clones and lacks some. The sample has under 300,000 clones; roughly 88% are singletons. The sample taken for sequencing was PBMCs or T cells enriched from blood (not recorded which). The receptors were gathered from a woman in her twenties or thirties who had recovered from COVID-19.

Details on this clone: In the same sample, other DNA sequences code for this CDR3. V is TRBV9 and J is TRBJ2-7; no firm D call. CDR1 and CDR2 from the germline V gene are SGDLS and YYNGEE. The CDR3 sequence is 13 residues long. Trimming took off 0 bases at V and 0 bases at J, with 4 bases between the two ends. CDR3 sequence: CASSVGSSYEQYF. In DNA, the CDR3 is TGTGCCAGCAGCGTAGGGAGCTCCTACGAGCAGTACTTC.

CDR3 coding DNA: TGTGCCAGCAGCCCCGGGGTAGCGGGGAAGTCCCAGTACTTC. The encoded protein is CASSPGVAGKSQYF. The V call is TRBV9, the J call TRBJ2-5, with 8 bases aligning to TRBD2. J lost 9 bases, V lost 4 bases, and 11 bases had no gene match. The CDR3 runs to 14 residues. Germline CDR1 is SGDLS and CDR2 is YYNGEE.

DNA for the CDR3: TGTGCCTGCCGAACGAGGGGGCTCTACAATGAGCAGTTCTTC. This gives the protein CACRTRGLYNEQFF. The V gene is TRBV19, the J gene TRBJ2-1; 7 nucleotides align to TRBD1. The CDR3 is 14 amino acids. Germline V gene data show CDR1 as LNHDA and CDR2 as SQIVND (reference sequence). The V gene end was trimmed by 11 bases and the J gene end by 3 bases; junction bases not matched to a gene: 10.

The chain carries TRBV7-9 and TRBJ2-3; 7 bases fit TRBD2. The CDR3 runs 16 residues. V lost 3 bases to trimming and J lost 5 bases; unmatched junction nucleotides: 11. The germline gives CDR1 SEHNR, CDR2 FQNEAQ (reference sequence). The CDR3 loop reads CASSFFRGRAGDTQYF. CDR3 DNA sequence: TGTGCCAGCAGCTTTTTCCGTGGGAGGGCAGGAGATACGCAGTATTTT.

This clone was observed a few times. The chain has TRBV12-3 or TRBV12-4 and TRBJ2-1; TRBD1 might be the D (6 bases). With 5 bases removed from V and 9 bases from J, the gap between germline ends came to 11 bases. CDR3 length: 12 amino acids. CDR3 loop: CASSIHRVEQFF. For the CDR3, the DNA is TGTGCCAGCAGTATTCACAGGGTTGAGCAGTTCTTC.

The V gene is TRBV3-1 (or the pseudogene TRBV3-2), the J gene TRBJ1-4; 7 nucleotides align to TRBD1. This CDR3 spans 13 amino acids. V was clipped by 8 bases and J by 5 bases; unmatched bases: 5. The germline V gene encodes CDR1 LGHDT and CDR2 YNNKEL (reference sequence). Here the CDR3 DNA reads TGTGCCAGCGGGGACAGAAAAAATGAAAAACTGTTTTTT. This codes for CASGDRKNEKLFF.

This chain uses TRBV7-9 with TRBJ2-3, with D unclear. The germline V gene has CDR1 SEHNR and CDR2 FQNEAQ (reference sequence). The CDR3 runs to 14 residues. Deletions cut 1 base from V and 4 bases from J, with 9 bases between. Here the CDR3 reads CASSLGPLPDTQYF. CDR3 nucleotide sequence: TGTGCCAGCAGCTTAGGGCCATTGCCAGATACGCAGTATTTT. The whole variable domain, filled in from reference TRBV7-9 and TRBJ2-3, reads DTGVSQNPRHKITKRGQNVTFRCDPISEHNRLYWYRQTLGQGPEFLTYFQNEAQLEKSRLLSDRFSAERPKGSFSTLEIQRTEQGDSAMYLCASSLGPLPDTQYFGPGTRLTVL.

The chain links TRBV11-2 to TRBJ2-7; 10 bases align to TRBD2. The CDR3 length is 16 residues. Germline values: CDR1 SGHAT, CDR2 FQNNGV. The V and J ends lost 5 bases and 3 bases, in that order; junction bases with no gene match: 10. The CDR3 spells CASSQGLAGAYYEQYF. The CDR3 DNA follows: TGTGCCAGCAGCCAGGGGCTAGCGGGGGCCTACTACGAGCAGTACTTC.

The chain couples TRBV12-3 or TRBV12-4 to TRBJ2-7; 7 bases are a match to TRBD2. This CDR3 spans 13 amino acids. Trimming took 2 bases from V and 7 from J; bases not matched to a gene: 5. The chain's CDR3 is CASSLWGGEEQYF. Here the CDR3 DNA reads TGTGCCAGCAGTTTATGGGGGGGAGAAGAGCAGTACTTC.

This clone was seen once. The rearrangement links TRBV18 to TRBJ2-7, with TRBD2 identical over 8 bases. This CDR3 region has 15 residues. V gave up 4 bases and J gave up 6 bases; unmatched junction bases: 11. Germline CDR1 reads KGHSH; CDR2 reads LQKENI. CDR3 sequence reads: CASSLTGTSLPEQYF. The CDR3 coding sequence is TGTGCCAGCTCACTGACCGGGACTAGTCTTCCCGAGCAGTACTTC.

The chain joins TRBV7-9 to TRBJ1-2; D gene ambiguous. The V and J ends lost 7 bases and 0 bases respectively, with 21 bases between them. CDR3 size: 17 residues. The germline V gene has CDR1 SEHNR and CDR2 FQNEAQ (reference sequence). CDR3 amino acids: CASTKLRLATSNYGYTF. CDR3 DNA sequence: TGTGCCAGCACCAAACTAAGACTCGCTACCTCTAACTATGGCTACACCTTC.

This CDR3 is CASSIRAGGRTDTQYF. The CDR3 region has the DNA TGTGCCAGTAGTATACGGGCGGGAGGGAGGACAGATACGCAGTATTTT. This chain links TRBV19 with TRBJ2-3; TRBD2 agrees at 9 bases. The CDR3 sequence is 16 residues long. V gave up 2 bases and J gave up 3 bases; unmatched junction bases: 6. The V gene's germline CDR1 is LNHDA and CDR2 SQIVND (reference sequence).

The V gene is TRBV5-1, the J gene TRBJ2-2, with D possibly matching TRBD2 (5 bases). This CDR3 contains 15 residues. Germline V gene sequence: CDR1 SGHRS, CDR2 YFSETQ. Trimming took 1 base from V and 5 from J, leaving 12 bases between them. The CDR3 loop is CASSLTEVGTGELFF. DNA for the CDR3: TGCGCCAGCAGCTTGACGGAGGTTGGGACCGGGGAGCTGTTTTTT. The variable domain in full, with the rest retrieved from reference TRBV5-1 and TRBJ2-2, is KAGVTQTPRYLIKTRGQQVTLSCSPISGHRSVSWYQQTPGQGLQFLFEYFSETQRNKGNFPGRFSGRQFSNSRSEMNVSTLELGDSALYLCASSLTEVGTGELFFGEGSRLTVL.

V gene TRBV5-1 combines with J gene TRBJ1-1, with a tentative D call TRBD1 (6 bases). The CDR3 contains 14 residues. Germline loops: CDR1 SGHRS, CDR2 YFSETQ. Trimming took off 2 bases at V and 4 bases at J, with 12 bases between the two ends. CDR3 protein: CASSFTGIGTEAFF. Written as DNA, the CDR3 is TGCGCCAGCAGCTTTACAGGGATTGGCACTGAAGCTTTCTTT.

The CDR3 DNA reads TGTGCCAGCAGCCCTCAGGGGGTATCCTACGAGCAGTACTTC. Residues: CASSPQGVSYEQYF. The chain carries TRBV7-9 and TRBJ2-7; 7 bases map to TRBD1. With V trimmed by 5 bases and J by 1 base, 5 bases remained unmatched. Germline V gene lookup returns CDR1 SEHNR and CDR2 FQNEAQ (reference sequence). This CDR3 spans 14 amino acids. The entire variable domain, with the rest obtained from reference TRBV7-9 and TRBJ2-7, is as follows: DTGVSQNPRHKITKRGQNVTFRCDPISEHNRLYWYRQTLGQGPEFLTYFQNEAQLEKSRLLSDRFSAERPKGSFSTLEIQRTEQGDSAMYLCASSPQGVSYEQYFGPGTRLTVT.

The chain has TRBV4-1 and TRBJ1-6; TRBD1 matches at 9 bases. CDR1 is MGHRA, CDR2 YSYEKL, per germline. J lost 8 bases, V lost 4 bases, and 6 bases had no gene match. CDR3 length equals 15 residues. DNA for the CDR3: TGCGCCAGCAGCCTTACCGGGACAGGGTATTCACCCCTCCACTTT. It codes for CASSLTGTGYSPLHF.

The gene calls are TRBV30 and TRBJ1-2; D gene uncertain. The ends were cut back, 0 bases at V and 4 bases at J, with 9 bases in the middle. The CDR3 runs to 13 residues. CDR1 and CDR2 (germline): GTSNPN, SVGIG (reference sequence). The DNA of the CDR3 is TGTGCCTGGAGTGTACGTACAGCCTATGGCTACACCTTC. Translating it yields CAWSVRTAYGYTF.

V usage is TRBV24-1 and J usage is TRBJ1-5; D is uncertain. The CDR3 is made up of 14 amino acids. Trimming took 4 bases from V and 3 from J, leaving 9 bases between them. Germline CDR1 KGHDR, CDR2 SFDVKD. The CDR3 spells CATSEFPVNQPQHF. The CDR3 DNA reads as TGTGCCACCAGTGAATTCCCCGTCAATCAGCCCCAGCATTTT.

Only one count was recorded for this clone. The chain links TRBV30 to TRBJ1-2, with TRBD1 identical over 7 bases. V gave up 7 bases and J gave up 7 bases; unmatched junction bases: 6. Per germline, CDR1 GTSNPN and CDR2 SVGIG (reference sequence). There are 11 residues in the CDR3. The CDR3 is CASRTGRGYTF. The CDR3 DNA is TGTGCCTCCCGGACAGGCCGTGGCTACACCTTC.

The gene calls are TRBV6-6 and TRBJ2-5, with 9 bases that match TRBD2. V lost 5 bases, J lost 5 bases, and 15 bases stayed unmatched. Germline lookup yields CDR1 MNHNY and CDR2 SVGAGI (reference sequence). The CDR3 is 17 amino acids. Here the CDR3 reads CASSLITIGGGAETQYF. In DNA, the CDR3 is TGTGCCAGCAGTCTTATCACGATCGGCGGGGGGGCCGAGACCCAGTACTTC.

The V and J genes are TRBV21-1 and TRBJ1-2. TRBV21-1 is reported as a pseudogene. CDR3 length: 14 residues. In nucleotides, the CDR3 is TGTGCCAGCAGTCTTCAAAACGGGGTCTATGGCTACACCTTC. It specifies CASSLQNGVYGYTF.